This TCR beta chain was sequenced for a study of blood T cell repertoires in COVID-19 (dated by TCRdb to the early 2020s). Describing the broader study: Samples from collaborators originated in the United States, Italy and Spain and spanned both the acute and convalescent phases of COVID-19. Deeply sampled blood TCRbeta repertoires from subjects exposed to, actively infected with, or recovered from COVID-19 were included in the dataset. Where available, HLA class I and class II types were taken from metadata supplied by the sample provider and were not determined by assay-based typing. Sample metadata almost always included a de-identified subject ID, COVID-19 status, age in years and sex. The samples were drawn from two sources: the first 160 participants of the ongoing ImmuneRACE study, and over 1,000 subjects contributed by 6 global collaborators. The repertoires were made available in a free public database intended to serve as a resource for research on the immune response to SARS-CoV-2. The material from the prospective study consisted of cDNA or gDNA derived from T cells, B-cell-depleted T cells, or PBMCs.

Worth noting for this clone: The target of this receptor is not known. Base-call qualities are not available, and no considerably larger clone is one nucleotide away.

The germline V gene (reference sequence) provides CDR1 MNHNY and CDR2 SVGAGI. V and J are truncated by 8 bases and 1 base respectively, leaving an intervening sequence of 9 bases. The CDR3 runs 13 residues from the cysteine to the phenylalanine. The CDR3 DNA has 39 bases and is translated from base 1. The immunoSEQ Assay, a bias-controlled multiplex PCR, was used to amplify TCRbeta CDR3 regions from genomic DNA. As for the original processing: The number of nucleated cells in each sample was estimated by amplification of reference gene primers within the assay. To quantify the absolute abundance of each unique TCRbeta CDR3 rearrangement, sequence reads were collapsed and filtered. For each sample, productive Simpson clonality was calculated by taking the square root of Simpson's diversity index across productive rearrangements. In TCRdb, the immuneACCESS table is reduced to in-frame sequences with V and J assigned. These tables do not hold every clone; where another copy was compared, an unresolved V gene accounts for under half, and the others remain unexplained. That table furnishes V, J and clone size, whereas the DNA furnished D and trimming. Here the sample has about 230,000 clones; 80% to 90% occur a single time. The top ten constitute around 10% of the sample.

The investigation overall reported the following: Clinical and demographic metadata were provided uncurated, with the amount varying by source and participant.

One collaborating source in Seattle enrolled patients while the patients were actively infected and followed the patients over time throughout the course of disease. Each collaborating institution followed its own protocols to collect whole blood in K2EDTA tubes. For TCRbeta analysis, collaborator samples were shipped as frozen whole blood, as isolated PBMCs, or as DNA extracted from either sample type. This sequence uses TRBV6-6 and TRBJ1-3, with no confident D gene call. The material sequenced was peripheral blood. The receptor comes from a man aged 50 to 60 with COVID-19, enrolled during active disease. This receptor carries the CDR3 CASAEGSGNTIYF. At the DNA level, the sequence is TGTGCCAGCGCAGAGGGTTCTGGAAACACCATATATTTT.